Listed below are T cell receptor beta chains from one sample, sequenced in a study of blood T cells in healthy people across ages. Each CDR3 protein gets one entry after TCRdb re-called the 5' RACE reads with MiXCR. Of roughly 500,000 distinct CDR3 sequences detected, approximately 27% appear once; the ten largest clones hold about 18%. Sequencing input: blood. The receptors here all came from a woman in her 70s in good health. The CDR3 runs from the conserved cysteine through the conserved F or W. The order of the fields is J gene, D gene, clone size, V gene, CDR3 DNA, CDR3 protein. The D gene is left open where the match is weak. Rows give clone size only sometimes, using once, few, many, or a class for an expanded clone.

TRBJ2-7	.	few	TRBV4-3	TGCGCCAGCAGCCAAGATTATGGGGGGAGCTCCTACGAGCAGTACTTC	CASSQDYGGSSYEQYF
TRBJ2-5	.	.	TRBV5-1	TGCGCCAGCAGCAGAGCCGGGAGCCATCAAGAGACCCAGTACTTC	CASSRAGSHQETQYF
TRBJ2-5	TRBD1	.	TRBV29-1	TGCAGCGCCTTGACAGGGAGAGAGACCCAGTACTTC	CSALTGRETQYF
TRBJ2-2	TRBD2	few	TRBV3-1	TGTGCCAGCAGTCTTCTAGCGGGGGGCACCGGGGAGCTGTTTTTT	CASSLLAGGTGELFF
TRBJ2-3	TRBD1	few	TRBV10-3	TGTGCCATCATGGAAGGGGGCTGGACAGATACGCAGTATTTT	CAIMEGGWTDTQYF
TRBJ1-1	.	few	TRBV7-2	TGTGCCAGCAGCTTCTACATACAGGGTTCCACTGAAGCTTTCTTT	CASSFYIQGSTEAFF
TRBJ1-4	.	.	TRBV12-3/TRBV12-4	TGTGCCAGCACCGGAGACACCACAACTAATGAAAAACTGTTTTTT	CASTGDTTTNEKLFF
TRBJ1-1	TRBD1	.	TRBV18	TGTGCCAGCCTTCCAGGGGGGAGCACTGAGGCTTTCTTT	CASLPGGSTEAFF
TRBJ2-1	.	.	TRBV7-2	TGTGCCAGCAGCTTAGACAGCGGCTACAATGAGCAGTTCTTC	CASSLDSGYNEQFF
TRBJ2-3	TRBD2	.	TRBV9	TGTGCCAGCAGCGTAGGATCACTAGCGACGGGAGATACGCAGTATTTT	CASSVGSLATGDTQYF
TRBJ2-1	TRBD2	.	TRBV9	TGTGCCAGCAGCCCAGGGGGGACTAGCGGTTACAATGAGCAGTTCTTC	CASSPGGTSGYNEQFF
TRBJ2-3	.	many	TRBV7-2	TGTGCTAGCAGCTTAGCCCCTGGGACAGATACGCAGTATTTT	CASSLAPGTDTQYF
TRBJ2-7	TRBD1	.	TRBV20-1	TGCAGTGCTAGAGGGATACAGGGGGCCGAGCAGTACTTC	CSARGIQGAEQYF
TRBJ2-1	.	few	TRBV29-1	TGCAGCGTTGACCGAAGAATAAGCTCCTACAATGAGCAGTTCTTC	CSVDRRISSYNEQFF
TRBJ1-4	.	.	TRBV12-3/TRBV12-4	TGTGCCAGCAGTTTAGCGCTAAGGGATGAAAAACTGTTTTTT	CASSLALRDEKLFF
TRBJ2-5	TRBD2	.	TRBV6-2/TRBV6-3	TGTGCCAGCAGTTACTCGACTAGCGGGGGGAGAGAGACCCAGTACTTC	CASSYSTSGGRETQYF
TRBJ1-2	.	.	TRBV18	TGTGCCAGCTCACGTACGGGTGTGGACTATGGCTACACCTTC	CASSRTGVDYGYTF
TRBJ1-3	.	few	TRBV6-1	TGTGCCAGCAGTTGGGCGGAAAACACCATATATTTT	CASSWAENTIYF
TRBJ2-5	.	few	TRBV24-1	TGTGCCACCAGTGATTCGGGCATTTTCCAAGAGACCCAGTACTTC	CATSDSGIFQETQYF
TRBJ1-1	TRBD1	.	TRBV7-2	TGTGCCAGCAGCCCGGGGGGAGGACAGGGGACTGAAGCTTTCTTT	CASSPGGGQGTEAFF
TRBJ2-5	TRBD2	few	TRBV4-2	TGTGCCAGCAGCCAAGGAGCGGGGGGAACCCAAGAGACCCAGTACTTC	CASSQGAGGTQETQYF
TRBJ2-4	TRBD2	.	TRBV2	TGTGCCAGCGGTGAACGGGGGGGATTGAACATTCAGTACTTC	CASGERGGLNIQYF
TRBJ1-2	.	.	TRBV6-6	TGTGCCAGCAGTCCCGGGACCCTTGGCGTCCCGTACACCTTC	CASSPGTLGVPYTF
TRBJ2-1	TRBD1	few	TRBV5-1	TGCGCCAGCAGCTTGGCATCGGACAGGGGCAATGAGCAGTTCTTC	CASSLASDRGNEQFF
TRBJ1-2	.	.	TRBV5-1	TGCGCCAGCAGCTTGGGGCTCGGGCGCACTAACTATGGCTACACCTTC	CASSLGLGRTNYGYTF
TRBJ2-5	.	.	TRBV20-1	TGCAGTGCTAGTCAGGGGTTCGGTGAGACCCAGTACTTC	CSASQGFGETQYF
TRBJ1-2	TRBD1	.	TRBV11-2	TGTGCCAGCAGCTTGAGGTCGGGAGGGGGCGATCAGTACACCTTC	CASSLRSGGGDQYTF
TRBJ2-2	.	.	TRBV3-1	TGTGCCAGCAGCCAAGGAGCCGTGGGTATTAGCGGCCTCCTAGGGGAGCTGTTTTTT	CASSQGAVGISGLLGELFF
TRBJ1-1	TRBD1	.	TRBV29-1	TGCAGCGTTGTGGCCTGGCTCGGACAGGGGGCGATTGAAGCCTTCTTT	CSVVAWLGQGAIEAFF
TRBJ1-1	.	.	TRBV7-2	TGTGCCAGCAGCTCTAGTGGGGTGGGCACTGAAGCTTTCTTT	CASSSSGVGTEAFF
TRBJ2-5	TRBD2	.	TRBV4-2	TGTGCCAGCAGCCAATATACTACTAGCGGGGGGAATTGGGAGACCCAGTACTTC	CASSQYTTSGGNWETQYF
TRBJ1-1	.	.	TRBV7-9	TGTGCCAGCAGCTTTGGGGGTCCCGACGGATTGAACACTGAAGCTTTCTTT	CASSFGGPDGLNTEAFF
TRBJ2-5	.	.	TRBV5-5	TGTGCCAGCAGCTTGGATGAGGGGAACCCTTTAGAGACCCAGTACTTC	CASSLDEGNPLETQYF
TRBJ2-5	.	.	TRBV18	TGTGCCAGCTCACCGTTATTCAACCCGCAAGAGACCCAGTACTTC	CASSPLFNPQETQYF
TRBJ2-1	TRBD1	few	TRBV7-2	TGTGCCAGCAGCTCGGGACAGCGAAGCTCCTACAATGAGCAGTTCTTC	CASSSGQRSSYNEQFF
TRBJ2-7	TRBD1	few	TRBV7-9	TGTGCCAGCAGCTTCTCCGGGACAGGCGAGCAGTACTTC	CASSFSGTGEQYF
TRBJ1-2	TRBD1	few	TRBV7-2	TGTGCTGCCACCACAGGGGGTGCCTATGGCTACACCTTC	CAATTGGAYGYTF
TRBJ2-1	TRBD2	.	TRBV7-2	TGTGCCAGCAGCTTCGTGGGACTAGCGAATGAGCAGTTCTTC	CASSFVGLANEQFF
TRBJ2-7	TRBD1	.	TRBV4-1	TGCGCCAGCAGTCAGGGCCTCACAGGGGGCGAAACGAACGAGCAGTACTTC	CASSQGLTGGETNEQYF
TRBJ1-1	TRBD1	.	TRBV2	TGTGCCAGCAGTCTAGGACAGGAACTTGAAGCTTTCTTT	CASSLGQELEAFF
TRBJ1-6	TRBD1	few	TRBV7-9	TGTGCCAGCAGCGCCCAGGGACAGGGCAATTCACCCCTCCACTTT	CASSAQGQGNSPLHF
TRBJ1-4	.	.	TRBV5-1	TGCGCCAGCAGCGGAGTCCCCGGTACTAATGAAAAACTGTTTTTT	CASSGVPGTNEKLFF
TRBJ1-6	.	.	TRBV30	TGTGCCTGGAGTGTACGGGGGAGAGGGTCTAATTCACCCCTCCACTTT	CAWSVRGRGSNSPLHF
TRBJ1-4	TRBD1	.	TRBV7-9	TGTGCCAGCAGCGGAGGGGAGGGGGCGCCTACTAATGAAAAACTGTTTTTT	CASSGGEGAPTNEKLFF
TRBJ1-2	TRBD1	.	TRBV19	TGTGCCAGTAGTAGCTGGGGACAGGCCATGGATGACTACACCTTC	CASSSWGQAMDDYTF
TRBJ2-1	.	.	TRBV12-3/TRBV12-4	TGTGCCAGCATCACCGAAGCGGGTTCCTACAATGAGCAGTTCTTC	CASITEAGSYNEQFF
TRBJ2-7	.	few	TRBV12-3/TRBV12-4	TGTGCCAGCAGTGTCCTTAGCGACGAGCAGTACTTC	CASSVLSDEQYF
TRBJ1-1	.	.	TRBV10-3	TGTGCCATCAGTGACGAGAGGTCTGAAGCTTTCTTT	CAISDERSEAFF
TRBJ2-1	TRBD2	.	TRBV7-8	TGTGCCAGCAGCCGTTCGGGGGGGCCCTTGACAAGCAATGAGCAGTTCTTC	CASSRSGGPLTSNEQFF
TRBJ1-2	.	few	TRBV4-3	TGCGCCAGCAGCCAAAGCTCAAAAGCTAACTATGGCTACACCTTC	CASSQSSKANYGYTF